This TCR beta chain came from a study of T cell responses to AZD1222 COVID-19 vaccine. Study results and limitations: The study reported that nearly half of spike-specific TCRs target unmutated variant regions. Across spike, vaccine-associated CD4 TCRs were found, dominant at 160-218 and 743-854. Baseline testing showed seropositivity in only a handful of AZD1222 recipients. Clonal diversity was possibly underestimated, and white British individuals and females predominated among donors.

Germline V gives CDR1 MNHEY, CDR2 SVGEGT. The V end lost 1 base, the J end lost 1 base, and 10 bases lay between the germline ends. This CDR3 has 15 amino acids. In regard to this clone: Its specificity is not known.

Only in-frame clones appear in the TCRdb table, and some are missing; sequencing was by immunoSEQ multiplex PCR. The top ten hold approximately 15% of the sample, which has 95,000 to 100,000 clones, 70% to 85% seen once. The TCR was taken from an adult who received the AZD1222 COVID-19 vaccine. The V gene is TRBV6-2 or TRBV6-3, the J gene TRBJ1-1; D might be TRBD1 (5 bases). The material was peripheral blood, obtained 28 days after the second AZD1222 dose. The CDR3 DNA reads TGTGCCAGCAGTTACTTAGGACACGAGAACACTGAAGCTTTCTTT. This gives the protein CASSYLGHENTEAFF.